This T cell receptor beta chain was sequenced during a study of Graves' ophthalmopathy and Graves' hyperthyroidism. Across the study: Upon initial diagnosis and before any treatment, peripheral blood was collected.

The CDR3 covers 14 residues. Germline V gives CDR1 LNHDA, CDR2 SQIVND (reference sequence). V lost 5 bases to trimming and J lost 6 bases, with 16 bases between them. The study's findings and limits: Blood also contained most of the expanded thyroid clonotypes above 0.001 frequency. The model predicted ophthalmopathy progression with around 69% sensitivity and around 74% specificity.

This clonotype has a count of ten or more. Its antigen is currently unknown. RNA served as the template for amplifying TCR beta CDR3 regions. HTBI primers were used in a first-round RT-PCR, which preceded a second-round multiplex PCR. TCRdb reprocessed the multiplex PCR reads with MiXCR, giving one entry per CDR3 protein. Of hundreds of thousands of distinct CDR3 sequences listed, about 44% are singletons. Orbital computed tomography, thyroid ultrasound, TRAb, serum thyroxine and clinical symptoms formed the basis of diagnosis. The TCR comes from an adult man with Graves' ophthalmopathy. The V and J genes are TRBV19 and TRBJ1-1, with D possibly matching TRBD1 (6 bases). The sample was peripheral blood. The CDR3 DNA is TGTGCCAGTAGTTATAGAGGGGCAGGGGCTGAAGCTTTCTTT. Protein sequence: CASSYRGAGAEAFF.